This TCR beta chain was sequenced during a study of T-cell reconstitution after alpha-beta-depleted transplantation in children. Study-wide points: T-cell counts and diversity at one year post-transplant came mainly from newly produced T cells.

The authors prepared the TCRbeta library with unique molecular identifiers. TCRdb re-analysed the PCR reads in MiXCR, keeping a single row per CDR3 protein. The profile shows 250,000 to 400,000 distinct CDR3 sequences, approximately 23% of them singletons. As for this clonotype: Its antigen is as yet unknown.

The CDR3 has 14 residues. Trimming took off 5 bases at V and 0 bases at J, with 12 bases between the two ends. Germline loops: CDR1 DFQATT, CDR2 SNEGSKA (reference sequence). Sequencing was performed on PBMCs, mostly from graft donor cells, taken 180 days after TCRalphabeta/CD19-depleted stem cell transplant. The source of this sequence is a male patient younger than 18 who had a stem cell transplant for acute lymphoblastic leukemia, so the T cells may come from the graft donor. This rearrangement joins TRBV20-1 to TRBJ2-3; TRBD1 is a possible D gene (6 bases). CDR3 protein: CSAQGRTSTDTQYF. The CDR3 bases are TGCAGTGCTCAGGGGCGGACGAGCACAGATACGCAGTATTTT.